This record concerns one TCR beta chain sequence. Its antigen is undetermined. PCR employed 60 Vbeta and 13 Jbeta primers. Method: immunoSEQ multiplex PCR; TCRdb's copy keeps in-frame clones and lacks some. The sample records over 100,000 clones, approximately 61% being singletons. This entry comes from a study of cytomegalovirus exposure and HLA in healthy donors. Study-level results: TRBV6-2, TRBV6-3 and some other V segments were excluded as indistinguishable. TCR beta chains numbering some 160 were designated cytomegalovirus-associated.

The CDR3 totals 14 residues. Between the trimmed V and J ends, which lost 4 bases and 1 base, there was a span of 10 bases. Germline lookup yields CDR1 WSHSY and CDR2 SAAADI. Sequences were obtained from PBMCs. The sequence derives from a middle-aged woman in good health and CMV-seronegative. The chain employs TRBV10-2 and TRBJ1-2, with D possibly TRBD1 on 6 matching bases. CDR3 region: CASSGGGSNYGYTF. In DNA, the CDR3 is TGCGCCAGCAGTGGAGGGGGTAGTAACTATGGCTACACCTTC.